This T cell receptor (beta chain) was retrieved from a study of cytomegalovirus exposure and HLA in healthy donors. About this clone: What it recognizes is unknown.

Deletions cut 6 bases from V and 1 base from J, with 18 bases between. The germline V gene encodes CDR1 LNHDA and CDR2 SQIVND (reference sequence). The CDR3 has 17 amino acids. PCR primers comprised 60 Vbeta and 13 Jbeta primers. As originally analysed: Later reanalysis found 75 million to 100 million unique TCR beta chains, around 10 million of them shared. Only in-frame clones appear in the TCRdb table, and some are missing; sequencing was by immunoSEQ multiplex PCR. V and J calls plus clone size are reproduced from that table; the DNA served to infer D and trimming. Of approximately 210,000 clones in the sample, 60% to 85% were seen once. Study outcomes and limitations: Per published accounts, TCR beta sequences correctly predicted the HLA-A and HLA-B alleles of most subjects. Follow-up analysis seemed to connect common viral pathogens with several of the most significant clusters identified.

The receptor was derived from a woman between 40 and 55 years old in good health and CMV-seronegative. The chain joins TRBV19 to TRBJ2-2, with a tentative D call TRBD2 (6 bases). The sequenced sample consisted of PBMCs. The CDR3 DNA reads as TGTGCCAGTAGGAAATATCAGGGACTCCTGAACACCGGGGAGCTGTTTTTT. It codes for CASRKYQGLLNTGELFF.